This T cell receptor beta chain emerged from a study of blood T cells in healthy people across ages. Findings and limits, study-wide: The lack of PBMC sorting stopped any conclusive naive versus antigen-experienced comparison.

Caucasian, healthy and from Russia, the donors were aged between 6 and 90. This CDR3 region has 16 residues. From germline, CDR1 is SNHLY and CDR2 FYNNEI. Trimming cost V 6 bases and J 0 bases, with 15 bases left between them. Primed by a sample-barcoded 5' primer and a J-beta primer mix, a second PCR proceeded for roughly 6 to 12 cycles. Every cDNA was tagged by a template-switch adaptor with 12 random nucleotides. Sequencing recovered at least 2.5 million CDR3-containing paired-end reads from each sample. Via MiXCR, TCRdb re-called the 5' RACE reads, giving one row per CDR3 protein. The repertoire holds about 730,000 distinct CDR3 sequences, roughly 41% seen once, with about 20% in the top ten. A single count supports this clonotype. Its antigen remains unknown.

Sequenced material: blood. The TCR was taken from a woman in her sixties in good health. This chain links TRBV2 with TRBJ1-3, with unresolved D. The CDR3 protein is CASSERRQSSGNTIYF. In DNA form, the CDR3 reads TGTGCCAGCAGCGAACGCCGGCAGAGCTCTGGAAACACCATATATTTT. The whole variable domain, remainder taken from reference TRBV2 and TRBJ1-3, is EPEVTQTPSHQVTQMGQEVILRCVPISNHLYFYWYRQILGQKVEFLVSFYNNEISEKSEIFDDQFSVERPDGSNFTLKIRSTKLEDSAMYFCASSERRQSSGNTIYFGEGSWLTVV.